Sequencing of this T cell receptor beta chain was carried out in a study of blood T cells in healthy people across ages. Study-wide background: Through template switching, about one barcoded beta molecule was captured per two T cells, as measured in model experiments. Study results and limitations: Calculation of diversity from one million T cells yielded estimates considered to be underestimates.

As concerns this clonotype: What it recognizes is unknown.

A second PCR of about 6 to 12 cycles used a sample-barcoded 5' primer and a J-beta primer mix. There were at least 2.5 million CDR3-containing paired-end reads obtained from each sample. TCRdb reprocessed the 5' RACE reads with MiXCR, giving one entry per CDR3 protein. The table has more than 1.4 million distinct CDR3 sequences, roughly 45% seen once. Germline CDR1 is SGHVS and CDR2 is FQNEAQ. The CDR3 consists of 16 residues. The germline V and J ends were trimmed by 6 bases and 1 base, with 16 bases remaining between them. The clonotype was recovered from a woman under 30 in good health. The chain joins TRBV7-8 to TRBJ2-1, with TRBD2 as a possible D gene (6 bases). The source material was blood. The CDR3 is CASSREGTLSYNEQFF. CDR3 nucleotide sequence: TGTGCCAGCAGTCGGGAAGGGACTTTATCCTACAATGAGCAGTTCTTC.